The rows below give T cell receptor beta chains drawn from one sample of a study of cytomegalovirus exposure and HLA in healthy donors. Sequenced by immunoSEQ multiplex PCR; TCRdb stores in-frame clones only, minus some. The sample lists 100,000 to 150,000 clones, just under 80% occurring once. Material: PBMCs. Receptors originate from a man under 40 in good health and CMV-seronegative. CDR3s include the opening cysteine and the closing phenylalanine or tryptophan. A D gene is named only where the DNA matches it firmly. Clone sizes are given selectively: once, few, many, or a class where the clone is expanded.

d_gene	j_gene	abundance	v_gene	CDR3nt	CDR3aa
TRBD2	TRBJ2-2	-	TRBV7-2	TGTGCCAGCAGCACCCGCGGGAGTCGGACCGGGGAGCTGTTTTTT	CASSTRGSRTGELFF
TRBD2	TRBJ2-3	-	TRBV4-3	TGCGCCAGCAGCCAAGATGGAGGGACTAGCGTCACAGATACGCAGTATTTT	CASSQDGGTSVTDTQYF
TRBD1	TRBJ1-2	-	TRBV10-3	TGTGCCTACAGGGGGGCAGTGGGCTACACCTTC	CAYRGAVGYTF
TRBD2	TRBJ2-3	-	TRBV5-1	TGCGCCAGCAGCCCGGGGGGAACAGATACGCAGTATTTT	CASSPGGTDTQYF
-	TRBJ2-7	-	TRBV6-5	TGTGCCAGCAGCCCCCCAGGCTTGGACGAGCAGTACTTC	CASSPPGLDEQYF
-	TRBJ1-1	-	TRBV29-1	TGCAGCGTTCTAGGGGGAAGCACTGAAGCTTTCTTT	CSVLGGSTEAFF
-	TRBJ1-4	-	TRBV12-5	TGTGCTAGTGGATGGGGGGAAACTAATGAAAAACTGTTTTTT	CASGWGETNEKLFF
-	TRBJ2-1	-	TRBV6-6	TGTGCCAGCAGTTACCCTTGGGACAAAACCAATGAGCAGTTCTTC	CASSYPWDKTNEQFF
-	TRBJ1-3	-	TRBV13	TGTGCCAGCAGCTTAGATTCGAGCTCTGGAAACACCATATATTTT	CASSLDSSSGNTIYF
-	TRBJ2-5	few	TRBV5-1	TGCGCCAGCAGGCTTCAAACTAGAAGGTTTGAGACCCAGTACTTC	CASRLQTRRFETQYF